The 14 T cell receptor beta chains below were found in one sample sequenced in a study of T-cell memory formation after mild COVID-19. MiXCR, run by TCRdb on the 5' RACE reads, gives a single entry per CDR3 protein. The sample has some 440,000 distinct CDR3 sequences, more than 20% seen once. Sequences were obtained from PBMCs or a T cell subset sorted from them (not recorded which). These receptors came from an adult woman who had mild COVID-19 (a few samples of this study predate the infection). Cell type and time point are not known.

This chain connects TRBV12-3 or TRBV12-4 to TRBJ2-3; 9 bases are a match to TRBD1. Losses at the gene ends were 3 bases for V and 4 bases for J; bases not matched to a gene: 2. This CDR3 is 14 amino acids long. In DNA, the CDR3 is TGTGCCAGCAGTTTCGGGACAGGGCCAGATACGCAGTATTTT. Amino acid sequence: CASSFGTGPDTQYF.

This chain joins TRBV15 and TRBJ1-2, with D maybe TRBD1 (5 bases). The CDR3 has 15 amino acids. Per germline, CDR1 LNHNV and CDR2 YYDKDF (reference sequence). The V end lost 1 base, the J end lost 7 bases, and 16 bases lay between the germline ends. CDR3 in DNA: TGTGCCACCAGCAGAGGACAGAGGGACCTATCTGGCTACACCTTC. Translation gives CATSRGQRDLSGYTF.

This clonotype occurred a few times. V gene TRBV2 combines with J gene TRBJ1-5, with D tentatively TRBD1 (5 bases). The CDR3 length is 15 residues. V was shortened by 6 bases and J by 2 bases, with 14 bases between the two germline ends. Germline V lookup: CDR1 SNHLY, CDR2 FYNNEI. CDR3 loop: CASRFVTAGNQPQHF. The CDR3 DNA is TGTGCCAGCAGGTTCGTGACAGCTGGCAATCAGCCCCAGCATTTT.

There are a few counts of this clonotype. The gene calls are TRBV7-3 and TRBJ2-3; no firm D call. With 5 bases removed from V and 6 bases from J, the gap between germline ends came to 15 bases. Germline CDR1 SGHTA, CDR2 FQGTGA. The CDR3 is 14 residues long. Written as DNA, the CDR3 is TGTGCCAGCAGCCCAATGGGTGGTTTGGATACGCAGTATTTT. Translation: CASSPMGGLDTQYF.

In this sample, this clonotype turned up a few times. V and J are TRBV20-1 and TRBJ1-2; no firm D call. V was shortened by 5 bases and J by 1 base, with 14 bases between the two germline ends. CDR1 and CDR2 from the germline V gene are DFQATT and SNEGSKA (reference sequence). The CDR3 is 14 residues long. The chain's CDR3 is CSAPRDRRNYGYTF. CDR3 DNA sequence: TGCAGTGCTCCTAGAGACCGGCGTAACTATGGCTACACCTTC.

This clonotype was counted only a few times. In DNA, the CDR3 is TGTGCCAGCAGTTTAGGGGGGGTCAAAAACATTCAGTACTTC. Its protein product is CASSLGGVKNIQYF. The chain couples TRBV27 to TRBJ2-4, with TRBD2 matching 7 bases. The CDR3 is made up of 14 amino acids. V shed 2 bases, J shed 3 bases, and the junction held 1 base outside the gene matches. The germline gives CDR1 MNHEY, CDR2 SMNVEV (reference sequence).

This clonotype was seen a few times. The chain employs TRBV6-6 and TRBJ1-5; no reliable D call. Looked up from germline, CDR1 is MNHNY and CDR2 is SVGAGI (reference sequence). Trimming cost V 4 bases and J 7 bases, with 8 bases left between them. This CDR3 is 12 amino acids long. CDR3 residues: CASSSMGQPQHF. Written as DNA, the CDR3 is TGTGCCAGCAGTTCCATGGGGCAGCCCCAGCATTTT.

The chain has TRBV19 and TRBJ2-7; 10 positions agree with TRBD2. The germline gives CDR1 LNHDA, CDR2 SQIVND (reference sequence). Trimming at V came to 6 bases and at J to 2 bases, leaving 10 bases not matched to a gene. The length of the CDR3 is 16 residues. DNA for the CDR3: TGTGCCAGTAGCCCCACTCGGACTAGCGGCACCTACGAGCAGTACTTC. It codes for CASSPTRTSGTYEQYF. The variable domain in full, completed from reference TRBV19 and TRBJ2-7, reads DGGITQSPKYLFRKEGQNVTLSCEQNLNHDAMYWYRQDPGQGLRLIYYSQIVNDFQKGDIAEGYSVSREKKESFPLTVTSAQKNPTAFYLCASSPTRTSGTYEQYFGPGTRLTVT.

The chain links TRBV12-3 or TRBV12-4 to TRBJ1-1; D may be TRBD1 (6 bases). The germline V and J ends were trimmed by 5 bases and 1 base, with 17 bases remaining between them. There are 16 residues in the CDR3. CDR3 amino acids: CASSPLLGGQNTEAFF. The CDR3 nucleotides are TGTGCCAGCAGTCCCTTGCTGGGGGGACAGAACACTGAAGCTTTCTTT.

The chain joins TRBV12-3 or TRBV12-4 to TRBJ2-3; possible D gene TRBD1, 5 bases. CDR3 length equals 17 residues. The V end was cut by 6 bases, the J end by 6 bases, with 25 bases between. Here the CDR3 reads CASSPTLSTAQEDTQYF. The CDR3 bases are TGTGCCAGCAGCCCCACACTTTCGACAGCCCAGGAGGATACGCAGTATTTT.

This clonotype was picked up a small number of times. The V call is TRBV7-2, the J call TRBJ2-7; the match to TRBD2 covers 11 bases. The CDR3 loop spans 15 amino acids. CDR1 and CDR2 (germline): SGHTA, FQGNSA. Trimming took 5 bases from V and 3 from J; bases not matched to a gene: 6. In DNA form, the CDR3 reads TGTGCCAGCAGCCTAGGGACTAGCGGCCTCTACGAGCAGTACTTC. Its protein product is CASSLGTSGLYEQYF.

This clonotype occurred a few times. The genes are TRBV20-1 and TRBJ2-5; D possibly corresponds to TRBD2 (6 bases). Trimming pared 6 bases from V and 1 base from J, leaving 9 bases between. The CDR3 runs to 12 residues. Germline loops: CDR1 DFQATT, CDR2 SNEGSKA (reference sequence). The CDR3 nucleotides are TGCAGTGCAACGCGGGGCCAAGAGACCCAGTACTTC. It translates to CSATRGQETQYF.

This clonotype turned up a few times. This chain uses TRBV10-3 with TRBJ1-5; 10 nucleotides match TRBD1. The CDR3 sequence is 14 residues long. Germline CDR1 ENHRY, CDR2 SYGVKD. The V gene end was trimmed by 10 bases and the J gene end by 1 base; junction bases not matched to a gene: 4. CDR3 coding DNA: TGTGCCAGCTCGGGACAGGGGAGCAATCAGCCCCAGCATTTT. Translated, it gives CASSGQGSNQPQHF.

This clonotype was counted a few times. This chain joins TRBV12-3 or TRBV12-4 and TRBJ1-5, with D tentatively TRBD1 (6 bases). V was trimmed by 5 bases and J by 2 bases, leaving 13 bases between them. This CDR3 has 15 amino acids. CDR3 protein: CASSPQGSRNQPQHF. The CDR3 DNA sequence: TGTGCCAGCAGTCCACAGGGATCGCGCAATCAGCCCCAGCATTTT.